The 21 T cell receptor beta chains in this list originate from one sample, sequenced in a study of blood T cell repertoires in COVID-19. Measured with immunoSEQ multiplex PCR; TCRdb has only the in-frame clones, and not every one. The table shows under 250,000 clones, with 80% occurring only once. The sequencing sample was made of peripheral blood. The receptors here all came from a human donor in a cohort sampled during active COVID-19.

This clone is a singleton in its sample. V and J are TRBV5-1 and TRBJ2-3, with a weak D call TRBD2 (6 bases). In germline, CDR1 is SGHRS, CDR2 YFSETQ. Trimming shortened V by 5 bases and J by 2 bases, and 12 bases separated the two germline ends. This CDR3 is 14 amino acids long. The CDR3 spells CASSESGYTDTQYF. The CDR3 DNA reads TGCGCCAGCAGTGAAAGCGGGTACACAGATACGCAGTATTTT.

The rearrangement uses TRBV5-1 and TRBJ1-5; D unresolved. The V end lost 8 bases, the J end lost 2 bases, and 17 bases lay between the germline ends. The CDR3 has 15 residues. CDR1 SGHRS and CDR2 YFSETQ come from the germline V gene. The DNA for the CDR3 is TGCGCCAGAGCCGGGAAGGCGGGTGGCAATCAGCCCCAGCATTTT. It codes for CARAGKAGGNQPQHF.

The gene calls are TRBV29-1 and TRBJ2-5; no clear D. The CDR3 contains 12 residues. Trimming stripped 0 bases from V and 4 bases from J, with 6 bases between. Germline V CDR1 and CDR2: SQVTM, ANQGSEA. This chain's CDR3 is CSVEEGRETQYF. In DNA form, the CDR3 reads TGCAGCGTTGAAGAGGGCCGAGAGACCCAGTACTTC.

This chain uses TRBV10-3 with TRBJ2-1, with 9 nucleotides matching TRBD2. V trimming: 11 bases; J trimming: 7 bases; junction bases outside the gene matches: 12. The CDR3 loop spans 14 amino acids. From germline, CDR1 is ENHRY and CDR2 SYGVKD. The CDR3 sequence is CAHTSGREGNEQFF. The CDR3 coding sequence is TGTGCCCACACATCAGGGCGGGAGGGGAATGAGCAGTTCTTC.

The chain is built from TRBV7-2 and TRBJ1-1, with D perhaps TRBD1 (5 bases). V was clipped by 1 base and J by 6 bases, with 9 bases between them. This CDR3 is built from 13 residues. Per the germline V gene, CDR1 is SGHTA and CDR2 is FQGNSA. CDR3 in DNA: TGTGCCAGCAGCTTAGATATAGGGGCTGAAGCTTTCTTT. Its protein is CASSLDIGAEAFF.

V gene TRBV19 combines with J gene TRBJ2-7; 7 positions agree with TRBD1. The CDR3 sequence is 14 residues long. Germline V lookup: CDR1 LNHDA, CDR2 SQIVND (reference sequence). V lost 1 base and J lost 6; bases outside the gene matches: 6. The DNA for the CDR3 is TGTGCCAGTAGTATAGGAACAGGGGATGGCGAGCAGTACTTC. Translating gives CASSIGTGDGEQYF.

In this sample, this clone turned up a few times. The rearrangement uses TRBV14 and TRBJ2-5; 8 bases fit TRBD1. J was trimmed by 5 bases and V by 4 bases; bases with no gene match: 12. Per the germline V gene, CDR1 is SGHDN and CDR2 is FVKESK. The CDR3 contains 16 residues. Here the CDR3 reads CASSPGQGLIEETQYF. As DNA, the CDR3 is TGTGCCAGCAGCCCCGGACAGGGCCTAATAGAGGAGACCCAGTACTTC. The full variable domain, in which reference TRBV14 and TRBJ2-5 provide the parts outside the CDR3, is EAGVTQFPSHSVIEKGQTVTLRCDPISGHDNLYWYRRVMGKEIKFLLHFVKESKQDESGMPNNRFLAERTGGTYSTLKVQPAELEDSGVYFCASSPGQGLIEETQYFGPGTRLLVL.

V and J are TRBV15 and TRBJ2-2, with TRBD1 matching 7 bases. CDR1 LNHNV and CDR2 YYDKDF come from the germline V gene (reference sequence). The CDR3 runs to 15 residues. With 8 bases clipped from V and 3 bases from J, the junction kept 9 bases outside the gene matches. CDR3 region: CATQQGVADTGELFF. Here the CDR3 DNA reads TGTGCCACCCAGCAGGGGGTTGCCGACACCGGGGAGCTGTTTTTT.

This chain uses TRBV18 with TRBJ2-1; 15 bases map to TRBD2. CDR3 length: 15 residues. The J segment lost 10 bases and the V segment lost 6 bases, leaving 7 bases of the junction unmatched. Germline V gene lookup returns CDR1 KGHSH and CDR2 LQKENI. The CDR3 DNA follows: TGTGCCAGCTCGCTGGGACTAGCGGGAGGAATGGAGCAGTTCTTC. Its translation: CASSLGLAGGMEQFF.

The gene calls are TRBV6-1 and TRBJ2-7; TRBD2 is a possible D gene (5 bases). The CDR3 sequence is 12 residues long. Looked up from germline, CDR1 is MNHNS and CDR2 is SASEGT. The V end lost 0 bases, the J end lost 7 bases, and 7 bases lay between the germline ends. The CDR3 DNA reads TGTGCCAGCAGTGAAGCTCGGGGTGAGCAGTACTTC. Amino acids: CASSEARGEQYF.

For the CDR3, the DNA is TGTGCCAGCTCACCTGTAGGACTAGCGGGAGTTGAGCAGTTCTTC. This gives the protein CASSPVGLAGVEQFF. The chain links TRBV18 to TRBJ2-1; 13 positions agree with TRBD2. In germline, CDR1 is KGHSH, CDR2 LQKENI. V dropped 3 bases and J dropped 9; count of bases not matched to a gene: 5. This CDR3 region has 15 residues.

The CDR3 region has the DNA TGTGCCAGCAGCTCAGGAACAGTCGTCAATCAGCCCCAGCATTTT. Amino acid sequence: CASSSGTVVNQPQHF. The chain joins TRBV5-6 to TRBJ1-5, with D uncertain. Between the trimmed V and J ends, which lost 3 bases and 3 bases, there was a span of 13 bases. From germline, CDR1 is SGHDT and CDR2 YYEEEE. CDR3 size: 15 residues.

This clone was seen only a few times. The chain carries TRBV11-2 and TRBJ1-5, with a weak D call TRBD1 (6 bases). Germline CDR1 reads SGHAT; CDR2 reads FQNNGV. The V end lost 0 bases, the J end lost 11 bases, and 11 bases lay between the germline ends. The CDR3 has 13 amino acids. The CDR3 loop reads CASSLEPSGAQHF. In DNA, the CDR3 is TGTGCCAGCAGCTTAGAGCCTTCAGGGGCCCAGCATTTT. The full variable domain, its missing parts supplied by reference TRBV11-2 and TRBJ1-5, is EAGVAQSPRYKIIEKRQSVAFWCNPISGHATLYWYQQILGQGPKLLIQFQNNGVVDDSQLPKDRFSAERLKGVDSTLKIQPAKLEDSAVYLCASSLEPSGAQHFGDGTRLSIL.

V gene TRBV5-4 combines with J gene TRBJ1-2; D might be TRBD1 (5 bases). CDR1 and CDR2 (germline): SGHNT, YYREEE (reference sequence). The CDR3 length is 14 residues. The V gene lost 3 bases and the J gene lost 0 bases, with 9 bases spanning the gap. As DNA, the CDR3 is TGTGCCAGCAGCTCGGACATTACTAACTATGGCTACACCTTC. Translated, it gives CASSSDITNYGYTF.

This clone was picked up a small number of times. CDR3 sequence (DNA): TGCGCCAGCAGCGGAGGCCTCTCTGGAAACACCATATATTTT. Its translation: CASSGGLSGNTIYF. This chain joins TRBV5-1 and TRBJ1-3, with D uncertain. Germline CDR1 SGHRS, CDR2 YFSETQ. V was shortened by 4 bases and J by 0 bases, with 8 bases between the two germline ends. The CDR3 length is 14 residues.

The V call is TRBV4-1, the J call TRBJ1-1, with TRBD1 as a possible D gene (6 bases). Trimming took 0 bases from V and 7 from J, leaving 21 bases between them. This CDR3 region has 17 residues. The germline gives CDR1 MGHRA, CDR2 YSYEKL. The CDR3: CASSQDIGDAGAGEAFF. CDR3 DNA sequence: TGCGCCAGCAGCCAAGATATTGGCGACGCGGGGGCGGGTGAAGCTTTCTTT.

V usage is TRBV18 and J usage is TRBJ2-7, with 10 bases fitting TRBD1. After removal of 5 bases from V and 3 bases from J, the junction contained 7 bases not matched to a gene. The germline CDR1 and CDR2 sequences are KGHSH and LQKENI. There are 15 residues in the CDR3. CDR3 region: CASSFAGTGDYEQYF. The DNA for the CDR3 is TGTGCCAGCTCATTTGCCGGGACAGGGGACTACGAGCAGTACTTC.

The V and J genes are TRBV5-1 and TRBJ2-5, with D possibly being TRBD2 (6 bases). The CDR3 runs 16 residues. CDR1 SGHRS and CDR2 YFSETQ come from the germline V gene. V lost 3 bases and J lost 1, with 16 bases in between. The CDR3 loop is CASSSQVGGTQETQYF. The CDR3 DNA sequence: TGCGCCAGCAGCTCACAGGTCGGGGGTACCCAAGAGACCCAGTACTTC.

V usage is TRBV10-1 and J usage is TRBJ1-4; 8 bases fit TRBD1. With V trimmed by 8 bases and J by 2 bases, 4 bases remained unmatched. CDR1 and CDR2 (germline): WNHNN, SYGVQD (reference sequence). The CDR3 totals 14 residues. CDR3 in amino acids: CASQGAKTNEKLFF. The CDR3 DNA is TGCGCCAGCCAGGGGGCGAAGACTAATGAAAAACTGTTTTTT.

DNA for the CDR3: TGTGCCTGGAGTAGGGGGCTCGAGGGGGCAAGATATGGCTACACCTTC. It encodes CAWSRGLEGARYGYTF. J is TRBJ1-2 and V is TRBV30; 7 nucleotides match TRBD1. Germline V gene lookup returns CDR1 GTSNPN and CDR2 SVGIG (reference sequence). There are 16 residues in the CDR3. V was clipped by 2 bases and J by 5 bases; unmatched bases: 14.

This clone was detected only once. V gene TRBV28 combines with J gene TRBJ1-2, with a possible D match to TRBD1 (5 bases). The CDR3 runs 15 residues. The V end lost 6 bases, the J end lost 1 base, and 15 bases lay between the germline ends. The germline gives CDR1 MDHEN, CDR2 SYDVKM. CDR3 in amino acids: CASRRGTLHNYGYTF. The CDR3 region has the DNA TGTGCCAGCAGACGAGGGACTCTCCATAACTATGGCTACACCTTC.